Described below is a single TCR beta chain sequence and its context. This clonotype was observed a handful of times. Its antigen is unknown. No base-level quality is on record; no much larger clone is a single base apart. The donors were 40 or so Caucasian individuals from Russia, aged roughly 6 to 100 years, who were systemically healthy. Each donor gave approximately 9.4 milliliters of peripheral blood, drawn into EDTA-treated Vacutainer tubes. Ficoll-Paque density-gradient centrifugation was used to isolate PBMCs, with at least 7 million per sample. Trizol reagent was used to extract total RNA from the PBMCs, yielding at least 5.5 micrograms per sample. The percentages of naive CD45RAhigh/CD27high T cells were determined by flow cytometry on a PBMC aliquot from every donor. This entry belongs to a study of blood T cells in healthy people across ages (dated by TCRdb to between 2015 and 2017). Study-level background: In model experiments, template switching captured roughly one uniquely barcoded TCR beta cDNA molecule for every two T cells. Using deep sequencing normalized with unique cDNA molecular identifiers, the study measured how TCR beta repertoire diversity changes with age. The donors were divided into four age groups: young (average 16 years), middle-aged (approximately 41), aged (under 70) and long-lived (approximately 74). Two additional independent replicas of 1 million unique cDNA reads from the same blood draw were analyzed for two donors (one aged 18 to 29 and one aged 80 or older). To avoid experimental bias, donors of different ages were randomly spread across the sequencing lanes. Findings and caveats that apply to the study as a whole: Since profiling was done on bulk unsorted PBMCs, naive and antigen-experienced compartments could not be conclusively compared. Total diversity estimates from one million sequenced T cells were considered lower bounds and underestimates. As age increased, observed TCR beta diversity per million T cells dropped in a roughly linear way, and a significant reduction was already evident by age 40. The long-lived group showed more naive CD4+ T cells, fewer expanded clones and increased TCR diversity than the aged group, suggesting age selection. The percentage of naive T cells measured by flow cytometry correlated strongly with observed TCR beta diversity. Because the CMV infection status of the donors was unknown, age-related changes in expanded clonotypes may potentially have been confounded.

Library preparation was by 5' RACE. The listed sequencing device is Illumina HiSeq 2500. A second PCR of about 6 to 11 cycles was run with a J-beta primer mix and a sample-barcoded 5' primer. A unique molecular identifier was introduced onto each TCR beta cDNA molecule by a template-switch 5' adaptor carrying 12 random nucleotides. Each sample yielded at least 2.5 million CDR3-containing paired-end reads. All of the RNA was converted into first-strand cDNA using the Mint cDNA synthesis kit, with a TRBC-specific oligonucleotide serving as the primer. All cDNA was treated with uracil-DNA glycosylase and then went through a first 18-cycle PCR with the universal primers M1SS and BC2_uni_R. As for the authors' bioinformatics: For normalization, 1 million high-quality reads were randomly selected from each sample, with every read carrying a distinct molecular identifier. Reads sharing molecular identifiers were discarded rather than binned into consensus sequences. MiTCR, set to a Q25 quality threshold and the strictest error-elimination algorithm, was used for CDR3 identification, clonotype clustering and error correction. A nonparametric unseen species model using Euler transformation provided a lower-bound estimate of total TCR beta diversity. TCRdb cleaned the public reads at Q25 with fastp, built clones with MiXCR and kept in-frame beta chains. Every entry covers one CDR3 protein and lists the most common genes and DNA from its rows. The authors' filters were not applied to this entry. The sample records about 1.5 million distinct CDR3 sequences, roughly 43% of which are singletons. Around 4% of the sample rests with the top ten.

The sequenced material came from blood. The sequence was obtained from a woman under 30 in good health.

CDR3 sequence: CASSLSRRGQYF. In nucleotide form, the sequence is TGTGCCAGCAGTTTATCCCGCAGGGGGCAGTACTTC. Here the chain combines TRBV28 and TRBJ2-5; TRBD1 fits 7 bases in the junction. CDR1 and CDR2, per the germline V gene, are MDHEN and SYDVKM. The CDR3 has 12 amino acids, counting the end cysteine and phenylalanine. Kept here is only the CDR3 DNA, which spans 36 bases and is read in frame from base 1. V lost 1 base and J lost 11 bases, and the count of bases not matched to a germline gene is 4.